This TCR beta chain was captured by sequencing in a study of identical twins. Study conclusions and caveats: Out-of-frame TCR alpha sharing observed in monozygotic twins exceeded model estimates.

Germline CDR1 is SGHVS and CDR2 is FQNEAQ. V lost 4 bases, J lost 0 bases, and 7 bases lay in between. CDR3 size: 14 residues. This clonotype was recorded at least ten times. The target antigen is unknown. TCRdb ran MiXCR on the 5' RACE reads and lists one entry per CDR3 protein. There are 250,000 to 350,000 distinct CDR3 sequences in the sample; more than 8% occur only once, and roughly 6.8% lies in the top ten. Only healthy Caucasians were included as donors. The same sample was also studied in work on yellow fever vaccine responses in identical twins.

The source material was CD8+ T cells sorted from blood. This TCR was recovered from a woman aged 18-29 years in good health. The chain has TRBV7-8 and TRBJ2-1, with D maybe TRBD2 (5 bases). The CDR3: CASSSGISYNEQFF. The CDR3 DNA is TGTGCCAGCAGCTCGGGGATCTCCTACAATGAGCAGTTCTTC.